This T cell receptor beta chain was documented in a study of response to subunit inactivated influenza vaccine (dated by TCRdb to between 2017 and 2018). Concerning the study at large: Deep quantitative profiling of the T cell receptor repertoire was used in the study to follow responses to a trivalent subunit inactivated influenza vaccine.

In this sample, this clonotype turned up a few times. The antigen this receptor binds is unknown. One base away there is no much larger clone; base qualities are not given. Findings and caveats that apply to the study as a whole: It was suggested by the authors that each seasonal influenza vaccination may recruit only a limited number of new T cells.

Preparation of the library involved RT-PCR. Sequenced on an Illumina HiSeq 2500. The public reads were reprocessed in TCRdb via fastp at Q25 and MiXCR, keeping in-frame beta chains. Rows matching on CDR3 protein sequence are summarized as one entry with the most common DNA and genes. The sample contains 250,000 to 350,000 distinct CDR3 sequences, about 20% of them found a single time. Together, the top ten hold over 9% of the sample. V is clipped by 5 bases and J by 4 bases, and the sequence between their germline boundaries is 7 bases long. As encoded in the germline V gene, CDR1 is SGHVS while CDR2 is FQNEAQ. From the cysteine up to the phenylalanine, the CDR3 has a length of 12 residues. The read is trimmed to its CDR3 DNA, 36 bases read in frame from base 1.

The sample here was PBMCs from blood, taken about 20 months after vaccination. The rearrangement combines TRBV7-8 with TRBJ2-3, with TRBD2 as a weak D call on 5 bases. The TCR sequence derives from a man in his fifties or sixties who received an inactivated influenza vaccine. Donor details come from another sample of the same person, matched by shared clones. The DNA sequence is TGTGCCAGCAGCCGAGGGCCAGATACGCAGTATTTT. Its coded protein is CASSRGPDTQYF.